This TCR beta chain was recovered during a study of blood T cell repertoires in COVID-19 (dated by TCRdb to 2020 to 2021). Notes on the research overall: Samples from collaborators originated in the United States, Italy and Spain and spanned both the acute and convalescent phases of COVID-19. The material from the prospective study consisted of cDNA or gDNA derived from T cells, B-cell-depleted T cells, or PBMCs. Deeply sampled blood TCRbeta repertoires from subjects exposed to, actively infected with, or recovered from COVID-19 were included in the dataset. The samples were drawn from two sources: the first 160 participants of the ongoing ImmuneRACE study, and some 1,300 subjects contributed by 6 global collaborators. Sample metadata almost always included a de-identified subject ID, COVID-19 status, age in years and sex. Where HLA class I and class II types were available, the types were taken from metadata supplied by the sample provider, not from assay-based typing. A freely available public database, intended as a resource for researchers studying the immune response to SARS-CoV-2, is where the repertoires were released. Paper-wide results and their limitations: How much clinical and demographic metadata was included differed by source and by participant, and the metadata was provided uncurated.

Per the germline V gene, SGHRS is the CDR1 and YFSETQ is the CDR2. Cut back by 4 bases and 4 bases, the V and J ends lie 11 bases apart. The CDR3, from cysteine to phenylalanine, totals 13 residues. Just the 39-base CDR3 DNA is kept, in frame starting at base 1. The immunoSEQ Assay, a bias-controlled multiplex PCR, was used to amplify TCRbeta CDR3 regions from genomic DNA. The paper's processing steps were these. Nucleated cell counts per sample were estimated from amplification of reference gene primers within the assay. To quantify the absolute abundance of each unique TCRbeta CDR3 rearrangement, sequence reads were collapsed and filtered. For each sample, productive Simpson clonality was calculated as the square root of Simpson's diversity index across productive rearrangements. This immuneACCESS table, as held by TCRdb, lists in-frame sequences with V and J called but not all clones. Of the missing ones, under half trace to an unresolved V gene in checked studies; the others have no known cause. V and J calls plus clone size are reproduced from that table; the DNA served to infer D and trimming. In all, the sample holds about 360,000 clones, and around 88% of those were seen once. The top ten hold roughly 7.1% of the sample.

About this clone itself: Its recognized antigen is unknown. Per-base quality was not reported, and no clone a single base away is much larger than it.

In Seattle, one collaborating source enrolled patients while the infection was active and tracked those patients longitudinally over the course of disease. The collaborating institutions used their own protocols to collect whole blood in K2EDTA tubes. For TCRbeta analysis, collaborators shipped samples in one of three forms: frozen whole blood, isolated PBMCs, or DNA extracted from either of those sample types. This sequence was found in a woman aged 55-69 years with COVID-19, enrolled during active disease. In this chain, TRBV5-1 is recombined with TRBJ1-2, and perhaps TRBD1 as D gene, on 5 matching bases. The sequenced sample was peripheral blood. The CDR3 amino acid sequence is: CASSPDTLYGYTF. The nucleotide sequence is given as TGCGCCAGCAGCCCGGACACCCTCTATGGCTACACCTTC.